The TCR beta chain under discussion was sequenced for a study of chemoradiotherapy in HPV16-positive cancers (dated by TCRdb to between 2020 and 2023). Regarding the complete study: Candidate HPV-specific T-cell clones and common TCR motifs were defined through functional T-cell assays on cells from two HPV16-positive patients. The study asked whether T-cell immunity against the HPV oncoproteins E6 and E7 changes during chemoradiotherapy and whether it affects survival. Next, the candidate HPV-specific TCRs and motifs were followed in TCR repertoires from roughly 90 patients with HPV-related cancers. Here is what the overall study found, with its caveats: Among HPV16-positive patients, expansion of HPV-responsive T cells during chemoradiotherapy was associated with better recurrence-free survival. The functional definition of HPV-specific T cells was derived from only a couple of HPV16-positive patients, and the survival association was reported for HPV16-positive patients. Expansion of candidate HPV-specific clones and E7-related TCR motifs was observed in the tumor microenvironment during treatment, whereas no such expansion was observed for non-HPV-specific T cells.

The protocol used for the library was the immunoSEQ multiplex PCR assay. TCRdb holds this immuneACCESS table with in-frame rearrangements only. Some clones are missing; in checked studies, unresolved V genes explain under half, and the rest has no known cause. In all, the sample holds some 12,000 clones, and approximately 90% of those were seen once. Roughly 1.8% of the sample is in the top ten clones. This clone has just one count. Its antigen is still unknown. No per-base quality is available; no much larger clone lies one base away. V lost 4 bases and J lost 0 bases, and the count of bases not matched to a germline gene is 2. The germline V gene supplies CDR1 SGHAT and CDR2 FQNNGV. Measured from the cysteine to the phenylalanine, the CDR3 is 16 residues long. Only the CDR3 region is kept as DNA, spanning 48 bases read in frame from base 1. Repertoires were sampled multiple times during chemoradiotherapy, which allowed clonal expansion in the tumor microenvironment to be followed.

The specimen comprised blood, sampled from a patient who underwent chemoradiotherapy. The chain is assembled from TRBV11-2 and TRBJ2-3, and TRBD2 matches 12 of the central bases. The sequence came from a human donor with HPV-associated anogenital cancer. The nucleotide sequence is given as TGTGCCAGCAGCTCCGGACTAGCGGGGAGCACAGATACGCAGTATTTT. The translation is CASSSGLAGSTDTQYF.